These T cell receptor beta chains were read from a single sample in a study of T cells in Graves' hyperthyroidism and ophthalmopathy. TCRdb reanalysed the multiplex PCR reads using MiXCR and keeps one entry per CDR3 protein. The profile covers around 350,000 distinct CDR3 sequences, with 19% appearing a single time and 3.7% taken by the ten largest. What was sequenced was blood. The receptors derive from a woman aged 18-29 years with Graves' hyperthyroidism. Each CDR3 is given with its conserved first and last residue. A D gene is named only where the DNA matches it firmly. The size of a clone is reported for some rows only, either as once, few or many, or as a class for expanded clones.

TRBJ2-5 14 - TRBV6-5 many CASSYSTGLETQYF TGTGCCAGCAGTTACTCTACAGGGCTGGAGACCCAGTACTTC
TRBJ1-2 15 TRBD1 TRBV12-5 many CASGASQGVGYGYTF TGTGCTAGTGGTGCCTCTCAGGGGGTAGGATATGGCTACACCTTC
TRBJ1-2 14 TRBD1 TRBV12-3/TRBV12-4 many CASSGDRRRVGYTF TGTGCCAGCAGTGGGGACAGGAGGAGGGTCGGCTACACCTTC
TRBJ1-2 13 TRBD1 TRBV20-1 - CRAIRQGVGGYIF TGCCGTGCTATAAGGCAGGGGGTGGGCGGCTACATCTTC
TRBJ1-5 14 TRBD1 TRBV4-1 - CASRLTGGNQPQHF TGCGCCAGCAGGTTGACAGGGGGCAATCAGCCCCAGCATTTT
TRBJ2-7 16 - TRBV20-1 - CSARAADTGSYYEQYF TGCAGTGCTAGAGCGGCGGACACCGGGTCTTACTACGAGCAGTACTTC
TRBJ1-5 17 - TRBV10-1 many CASRTNRDVPTHQPQHF TGCGCCAGCAGAACTAACCGGGACGTGCCTACTCATCAGCCCCAGCATTTT
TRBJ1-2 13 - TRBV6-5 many CASSYSTQGGYTF TGTGCCAGCAGTTACTCGACTCAGGGAGGCTACACCTTC
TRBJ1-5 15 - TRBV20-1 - CSAPAGIYSNQPQHF TGCAGTGCCCCGGCAGGGATCTATAGCAATCAGCCCCAGCATTTT
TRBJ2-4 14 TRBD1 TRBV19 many CASSIGTGLNIQYF TGTGCCAGTAGTATCGGGACAGGGTTGAACATTCAGTACTTC
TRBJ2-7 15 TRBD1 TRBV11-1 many CASSSVGQTLYEQYF TGTGCCAGCAGCTCAGTGGGACAGACACTCTACGAGCAGTACTTC
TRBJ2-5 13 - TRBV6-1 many CASSEGGRETQYF TGTGCCAGCAGTGAAGGGGGAAGAGAGACCCAGTACTTC
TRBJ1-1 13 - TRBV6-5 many CASSPGAYTEAFF TGTGCCAGCTCCCCAGGGGCTTACACTGAAGCTTTCTTT
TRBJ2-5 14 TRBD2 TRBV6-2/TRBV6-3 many CASRGVAGEETQYF TGTGCCAGCAGGGGCGTAGCGGGGGAAGAGACCCAGTACTTC
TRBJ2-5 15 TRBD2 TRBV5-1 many CASSLRDWEGETQYF TGCGCCAGCAGCCTCCGGGACTGGGAGGGAGAGACCCAGTACTTC
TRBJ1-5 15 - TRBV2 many CASSEFRDGNQPQHF TGTGCCAGCAGTGAATTTAGGGATGGGAATCAGCCCCAGCATTTT
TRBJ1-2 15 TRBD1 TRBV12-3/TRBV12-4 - CASSREDRVFYGYTF TGTGCCAGCAGTAGAGAGGACAGGGTTTTCTATGGCTACACCTTC
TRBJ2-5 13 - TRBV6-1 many CASSEWPEGTQYF TGTGCCAGCAGTGAATGGCCAGAGGGGACCCAGTACTTC
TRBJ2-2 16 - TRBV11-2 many CASSPEGQSNTGELFF TGTGCCAGCAGCCCGGAGGGACAGTCGAACACCGGGGAGCTGTTTTTT
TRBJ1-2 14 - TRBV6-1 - CASSEAGTDYGYTF TGTGCCAGCAGTGAAGCCGGGACGGACTATGGCTACACCTTC
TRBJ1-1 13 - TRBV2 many CASRSERNTEAFF TGTGCCAGCAGGTCAGAGAGGAACACTGAAGCTTTCTTT
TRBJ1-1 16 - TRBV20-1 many CSAPGRGGQATAEAFF TGCAGTGCTCCGGGAAGGGGGGGGCAGGCGACCGCTGAAGCTTTCTTT
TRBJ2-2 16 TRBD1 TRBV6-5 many CASSYSGQGLTGELFF TGTGCCAGCAGTTACTCCGGACAGGGTTTGACCGGGGAGCTGTTTTTT
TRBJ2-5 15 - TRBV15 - CATSRASGTQETQYF TGTGCCACCAGCAGAGCTTCGGGGACACAAGAGACCCAGTACTTC
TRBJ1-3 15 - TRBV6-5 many CASSLDGSSGNTIYF TGTGCCAGCAGTTTGGACGGGAGCTCTGGAAACACCATATATTTT
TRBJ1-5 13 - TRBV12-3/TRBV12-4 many CASTPGGFQPQHF TGTGCCAGCACCCCCGGGGGTTTTCAGCCCCAGCATTTT
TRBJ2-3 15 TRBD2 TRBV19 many CASNRGLAWADTQYF TGTGCCAGTAATCGGGGACTAGCGTGGGCAGATACGCAGTATTTT
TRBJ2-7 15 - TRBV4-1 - CASSQGTHTSYEQYF TGCGCCAGCAGCCAAGGAACACACACCTCCTACGAGCAGTACTTC
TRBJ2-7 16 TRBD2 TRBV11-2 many CASSHTSGEHSYEQYF TGTGCCAGCAGCCACACTAGCGGGGAGCACTCCTACGAGCAGTACTTC
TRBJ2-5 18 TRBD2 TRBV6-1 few CASTPPASGGPKQETQYF TGTGCCAGCACCCCCCCGGCAAGCGGGGGGCCGAAACAAGAGACCCAGTACTTC
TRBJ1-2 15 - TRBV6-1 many CASSEYRGGHYGYTF TGTGCCAGCAGCGAATATCGGGGGGGCCACTATGGCTACACCTTC
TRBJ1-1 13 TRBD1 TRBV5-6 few CASSFVTGAEAFF TGTGCCAGCAGCTTTGTTACAGGGGCTGAAGCTTTCTTT
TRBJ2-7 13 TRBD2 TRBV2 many CASNKLAGDEQYF TGTGCCAGCAATAAGCTAGCGGGGGACGAGCAGTACTTC
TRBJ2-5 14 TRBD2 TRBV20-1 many CSARRGGAEETQYF TGCAGTGCCAGACGGGGGGGGGCAGAAGAGACCCAGTACTTC
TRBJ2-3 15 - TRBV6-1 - CASSVGVGTTDTQYF TGTGCCAGCAGTGTAGGAGTAGGTACCACAGATACGCAGTATTTT
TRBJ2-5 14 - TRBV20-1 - CSAIRDTRQETQYF TGCAGTGCTATCCGGGACACCCGACAAGAGACCCAGTACTTC
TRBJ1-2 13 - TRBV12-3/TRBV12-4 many CASSSTELYGYTF TGTGCCAGCAGTTCCACGGAGCTCTATGGCTACACCTTC
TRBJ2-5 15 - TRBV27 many CASSLSTHWGETQYF TGTGCCAGCAGTTTATCAACTCATTGGGGAGAGACCCAGTACTTC
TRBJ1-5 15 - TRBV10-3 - CASSERLDSNQPQHF TGTGCCAGCAGTGAGCGACTAGATAGCAATCAGCCCCAGCATTTT
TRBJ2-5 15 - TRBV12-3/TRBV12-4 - CASRVGALDGETQYF TGTGCCAGCAGGGTCGGGGCTCTTGATGGGGAGACCCAGTACTTC
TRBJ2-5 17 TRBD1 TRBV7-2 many CASSLVAWGTAQETQYF TGTGCCAGCAGCTTAGTCGCGTGGGGGACAGCACAAGAGACCCAGTACTTC